These 23 T cell receptor beta chains were all obtained from the same sample, sequenced in a study of OX40 agonist ivuxolimab in advanced cancers. Profiling relied on immunoSEQ multiplex PCR, and the TCRdb table lists in-frame clones only, not all of them. This table holds 65,000 to 75,000 clones, roughly 85% found once. This material consisted of CD4+ or CD8+ T cells sorted from blood, taken in a trial of the OX40 agonist ivuxolimab. Every receptor here comes from an adult with an advanced solid tumor such as melanoma, head and neck, liver or kidney cancer.

The rearrangement links TRBV6-1 to TRBJ2-4, with D possibly called TRBD1 or TRBD2 (6 bases each). CDR1 MNHNS and CDR2 SASEGT come from the germline V gene. The CDR3 is 15 amino acids. V lost 8 bases and J lost 2, with 16 bases in between. The CDR3 nucleotides read TGTGCCAGCCCTGGTCGGGGGCCTACCAAAAACATTCAGTACTTC. This gives the protein CASPGRGPTKNIQYF.

The rearrangement uses TRBV4-3 and TRBJ2-2, with 8 bases matching TRBD2. This CDR3 has 15 amino acids. Trimming removed 1 base from V and 7 bases from J; junction bases left unmatched: 5. In germline, CDR1 is LGHNA, CDR2 YSLEER. The CDR3 protein is CASSQAGGNNGELFF. In DNA, the CDR3 is TGCGCCAGCAGCCAAGCGGGGGGGAATAACGGGGAGCTGTTTTTT.

The chain joins TRBV4-1 to TRBJ2-7; 7 positions agree with TRBD2. Trimming took 4 bases from V and 3 from J; bases not matched to a gene: 12. The CDR3 totals 16 residues. CDR1 is MGHRA and CDR2 is YSYEKL in the germline V gene. CDR3: CASSPLPRGRVYEQYF. CDR3 bases: TGCGCCAGCAGCCCCCTGCCCCGGGGGAGGGTCTACGAGCAGTACTTC.

The chain recombines TRBV11-3 with TRBJ1-6; tentative D call: TRBD1 (5 bases). Trimming left V 5 bases short and J 10 bases short, with 15 bases between. Germline loops: CDR1 SGHNT, CDR2 YENEEA. CDR3 length equals 14 residues. CDR3 residues: CASSPRGGDSPLHF. CDR3 DNA: TGTGCCAGCAGCCCGAGGGGTGGGGACTCACCCCTCCACTTT.

The chain combines TRBV5-1 with TRBJ2-5; 7 positions agree with TRBD2. The CDR3 sequence is 14 residues long. Germline CDR1 and CDR2: SGHRS and YFSETQ. V dropped 4 bases and J dropped 7; count of bases not matched to a gene: 10. As DNA, the CDR3 is TGCGCCAGCAGCCCGGGGACTACCCTCGGGACCCAGTACTTC. Its protein is CASSPGTTLGTQYF.

The chain uses TRBV4-1 and TRBJ2-7; 10 bases map to TRBD2. The CDR3 consists of 16 residues. The V gene's germline CDR1 is MGHRA and CDR2 YSYEKL. The V and J ends lost 1 base and 6 bases, in that order; junction bases with no gene match: 9. CDR3 residues: CASSQVVVAGGFEQYF. CDR3 nucleotide sequence: TGCGCCAGCAGCCAAGTGGTGGTAGCGGGGGGATTCGAGCAGTACTTC.

This clone has a handful of counts. The V and J genes are TRBV7-2 and TRBJ1-2, with a weak D call TRBD1 (6 bases). Trimming left V 1 base short and J 8 bases short, with 14 bases between. Germline CDR1 is SGHTA and CDR2 is FQGNSA. The CDR3 loop spans 14 amino acids. The chain's CDR3 is CASSLGTEALGYTF. The CDR3 DNA follows: TGTGCCAGCAGCTTAGGGACAGAGGCCCTGGGCTACACCTTC.

V gene TRBV5-5 combines with J gene TRBJ1-1; D remains unclear. Germline CDR1 SGHKS, CDR2 YYEKEE (reference sequence). Trimming pared 2 bases from V and 3 bases from J, leaving 5 bases between. This CDR3 is 12 amino acids long. This CDR3 reads CASSFQYTEAFF. The CDR3 DNA follows: TGTGCCAGCAGCTTTCAGTACACTGAAGCTTTCTTT.

V and J are TRBV9 and TRBJ1-6; 7 bases are shared with TRBD1. The germline V gene has CDR1 SGDLS and CDR2 YYNGEE. The CDR3 totals 16 residues. V dropped 2 bases and J dropped 5; count of bases not matched to a gene: 7. CDR3 sequence (DNA): TGTGCCAGCAGCGTCAGGCAGGGGGGGAATAATTCACCCCTCCACTTT. Translating it yields CASSVRQGGNNSPLHF.

The chain employs TRBV29-1 and TRBJ1-2; D possibly corresponds to TRBD1 (6 bases). The germline CDR1 and CDR2 sequences are SQVTM and ANQGSEA. CDR3 length: 11 residues. V lost 6 bases, J lost 7 bases, and 12 bases lay in between. The CDR3 is CSVTGRGGYTF. The CDR3 DNA sequence: TGCAGCGTGACAGGTCGGGGTGGCTACACCTTC.

The rearrangement joins TRBV9 to TRBJ2-2; tentatively, D is TRBD2 (6 bases). The CDR3 totals 14 residues. Per germline, CDR1 SGDLS and CDR2 YYNGEE. The V end lost 0 bases, the J end lost 6 bases, and 9 bases lay between the germline ends. The CDR3 here is CASSVARGSGELFF. In nucleotides, the CDR3 is TGTGCCAGCAGCGTAGCTCGGGGGTCCGGGGAGCTGTTTTTT.

As for this clone: Other nucleotide sequences in the sample specify the same CDR3. J is TRBJ1-3 and V is TRBV7-2, with unresolved D. This CDR3 comprises 14 residues. V lost 1 base to trimming and J lost 0 bases, with 4 bases between them. Per germline, CDR1 SGHTA and CDR2 FQGNSA. The CDR3 is CASSLGLSGNTIYF. The CDR3 DNA reads TGTGCCAGCAGCTTAGGCCTCTCTGGAAACACCATATATTTT.

The chain joins TRBV7-2 to TRBJ1-3; D is unresolved. The CDR3 totals 13 residues. Germline V gives CDR1 SGHTA, CDR2 FQGNSA. V was pared by 1 base and J by 4 bases, with 5 bases between. The CDR3 DNA sequence: TGTGCCAGCAGCTTAGAGCAGGGAAACACCATATATTTT. Translated: CASSLEQGNTIYF. The full variable domain, rest sourced from reference TRBV7-2 and TRBJ1-3, is GAGVSQSPSNKVTEKGKDVELRCDPISGHTALYWYRQSLGQGLEFLIYFQGNSAPDKSGLPSDRFSAERTGGSVSTLTIQRTQQEDSAVYLCASSLEQGNTIYFGEGSWLTVV.

The rearrangement uses TRBV10-3 and TRBJ2-2; 8 bases fit TRBD1. Losses at the gene ends were 0 bases for V and 6 bases for J; bases not matched to a gene: 6. Looked up from germline, CDR1 is ENHRY and CDR2 is SYGVKD. This CDR3 is built from 16 residues. CDR3 in amino acids: CAISESPRGLPGELFF. CDR3 nucleotide sequence: TGTGCCATCAGTGAGTCCCCCAGGGGGCTCCCCGGGGAGCTGTTTTTT.

The rearrangement joins TRBV4-1 to TRBJ1-1, with D unresolved. The V gene lost 0 bases and the J gene lost 0 bases, with 5 bases spanning the gap. CDR1 MGHRA and CDR2 YSYEKL come from the germline V gene. The CDR3 covers 14 residues. This CDR3 reads CASSQDPLNTEAFF. The CDR3 DNA reads TGCGCCAGCAGCCAAGATCCCTTGAACACTGAAGCTTTCTTT.

V usage is TRBV29-1 and J usage is TRBJ2-2; D might be TRBD1 or TRBD2, each matching 7 bases. Between the trimmed V and J ends, which lost 4 bases and 6 bases, there was a span of 12 bases. The CDR3 covers 13 residues. Per the germline V gene, CDR1 is SQVTM and CDR2 is ANQGSEA. The CDR3: CSVVAGGAGELFF. The CDR3 DNA reads as TGCAGCGTTGTCGCAGGGGGGGCCGGGGAGCTGTTTTTT.

The chain recombines TRBV5-4 with TRBJ2-7; the D is unclear. Germline-derived CDR1 and CDR2 are SGHNT and YYREEE (reference sequence). This CDR3 has 15 residues. With 0 bases removed from V and 1 base from J, the gap between germline ends came to 11 bases. CDR3 sequence reads: CASSLAGAESYEQYF. The CDR3 bases are TGTGCCAGCAGCTTGGCCGGAGCAGAGTCCTACGAGCAGTACTTC.

V gene TRBV7-9 combines with J gene TRBJ2-5, with 7 bases aligning to TRBD1. V gave up 4 bases and J gave up 7 bases; unmatched junction bases: 6. This CDR3 comprises 13 residues. CDR1 and CDR2 (germline): SEHNR, FQNEAQ (reference sequence). CDR3 loop: CASSSTGLGTQYF. CDR3 DNA: TGTGCCAGCAGCTCGACAGGGTTGGGGACCCAGTACTTC.

The V gene is TRBV6-5, the J gene TRBJ1-1; the D is unclear. The CDR3 has 14 residues. CDR1 and CDR2 from the germline V gene are MNHEY and SVGAGI. Deletions cut 5 bases from V and 1 base from J, with 11 bases between. CDR3 amino acids: CASSGWRTNTEAFF. DNA for the CDR3: TGTGCCAGCAGTGGGTGGCGGACGAACACTGAAGCTTTCTTT.

This sequence joins TRBV2 and TRBJ2-5; 7 bases fit TRBD1. This CDR3 has 14 amino acids. V was pared by 6 bases and J by 2 bases, with 6 bases of the junction left unmatched. Germline V lookup: CDR1 SNHLY, CDR2 FYNNEI. In nucleotides, the CDR3 is TGTGCCAGCAGCAGAAGGGACAGTCAAGAGACCCAGTACTTC. Translated, it gives CASSRRDSQETQYF.

This chain uses TRBV10-2 with TRBJ2-7; TRBD1 is a possible D gene (5 bases). V was trimmed by 6 bases and J by 2 bases, leaving 8 bases between them. Per the germline V gene, CDR1 is WSHSY and CDR2 is SAAADI. CDR3 length: 12 residues. CDR3: CASSMDTYEQYF. The CDR3, as DNA: TGCGCCAGCAGCATGGACACCTACGAGCAGTACTTC.

V is TRBV7-2 and J is TRBJ1-1; D is perhaps TRBD1 (5 bases). Trimming shortened V by 5 bases and J by 4 bases, and 14 bases separated the two germline ends. The CDR3 loop spans 14 amino acids. CDR1 SGHTA and CDR2 FQGNSA come from the germline V gene. CDR3 sequence (DNA): TGTGCCAGCAGCCGGGACGGCCTCGGCACTGAAGCTTTCTTT. It codes for CASSRDGLGTEAFF.

The V gene is TRBV11-2, the J gene TRBJ2-7; weak D call: TRBD2 (6 bases). The length of the CDR3 is 14 residues. V lost 5 bases, J lost 11 bases, and 22 bases lay in between. Germline CDR1 and CDR2: SGHAT and FQNNGV. In nucleotides, the CDR3 is TGTGCCAGCAGCACCCCAGCCGGCGGTGGGGGGAAGTACTTC. Translating it yields CASSTPAGGGGKYF.